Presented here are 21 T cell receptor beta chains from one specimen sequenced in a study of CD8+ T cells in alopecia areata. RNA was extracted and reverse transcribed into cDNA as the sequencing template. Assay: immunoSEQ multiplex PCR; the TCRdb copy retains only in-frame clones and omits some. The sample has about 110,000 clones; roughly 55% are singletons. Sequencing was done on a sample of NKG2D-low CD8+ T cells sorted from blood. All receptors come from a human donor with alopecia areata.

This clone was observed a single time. DNA for the CDR3: TGTGCCAGCAGCCAAGATCGGGGTTCGGGAAAACTGTTTTTT. The encoded protein is CASSQDRGSGKLFF. This chain connects TRBV14 to TRBJ1-4; D is ambiguous. The V gene lost 0 bases and the J gene lost 10 bases, with 12 bases spanning the gap. The CDR3 totals 14 residues. Germline CDR1 reads SGHDN; CDR2 reads FVKESK. The variable domain in full, completed from reference TRBV14 and TRBJ1-4, reads EAGVTQFPSHSVIEKGQTVTLRCDPISGHDNLYWYRRVMGKEIKFLLHFVKESKQDESGMPNNRFLAERTGGTYSTLKVQPAELEDSGVYFCASSQDRGSGKLFFGSGTQLSVL.

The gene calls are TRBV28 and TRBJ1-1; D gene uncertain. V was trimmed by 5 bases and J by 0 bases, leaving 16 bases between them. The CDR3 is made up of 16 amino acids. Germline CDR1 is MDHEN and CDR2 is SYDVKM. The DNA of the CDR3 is TGTGCCAGCAGTATTTCCGGGCCGCGGATGAACACTGAAGCTTTCTTT. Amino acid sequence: CASSISGPRMNTEAFF.

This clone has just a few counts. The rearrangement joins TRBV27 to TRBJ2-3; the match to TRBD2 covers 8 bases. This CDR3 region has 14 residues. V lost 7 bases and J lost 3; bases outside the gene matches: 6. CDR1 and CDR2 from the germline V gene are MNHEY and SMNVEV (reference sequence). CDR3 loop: CASTRGRSTDTQYF. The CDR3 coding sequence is TGTGCCAGCACCCGCGGGAGGAGTACAGATACGCAGTATTTT.

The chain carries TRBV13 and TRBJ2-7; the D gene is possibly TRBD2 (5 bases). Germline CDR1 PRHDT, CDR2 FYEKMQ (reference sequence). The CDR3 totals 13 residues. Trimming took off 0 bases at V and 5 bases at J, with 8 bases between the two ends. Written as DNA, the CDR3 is TGTGCCAGCAGCTTAGGCCTCGGGGACGAGCAGTACTTC. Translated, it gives CASSLGLGDEQYF.

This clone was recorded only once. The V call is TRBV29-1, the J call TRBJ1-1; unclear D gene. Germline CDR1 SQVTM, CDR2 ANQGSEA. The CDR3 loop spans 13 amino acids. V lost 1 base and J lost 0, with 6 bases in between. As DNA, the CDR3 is TGCAGCGTTGAAGGAGGGTTGAACACTGAAGCTTTCTTT. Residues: CSVEGGLNTEAFF.

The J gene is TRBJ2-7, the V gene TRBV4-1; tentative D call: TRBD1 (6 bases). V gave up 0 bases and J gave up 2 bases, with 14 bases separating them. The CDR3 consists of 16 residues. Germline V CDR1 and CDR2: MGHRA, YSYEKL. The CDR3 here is CASSQEGPGAAYEQYF. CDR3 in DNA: TGCGCCAGCAGCCAAGAAGGGCCAGGGGCAGCCTACGAGCAGTACTTC.

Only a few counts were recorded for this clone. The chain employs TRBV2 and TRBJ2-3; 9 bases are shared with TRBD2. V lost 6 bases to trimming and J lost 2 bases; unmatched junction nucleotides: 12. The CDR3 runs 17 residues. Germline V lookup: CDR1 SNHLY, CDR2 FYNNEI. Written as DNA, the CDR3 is TGTGCCAGCAGGACTTTTAGCGGGAGCCGACACACAGATACGCAGTATTTT. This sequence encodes CASRTFSGSRHTDTQYF.

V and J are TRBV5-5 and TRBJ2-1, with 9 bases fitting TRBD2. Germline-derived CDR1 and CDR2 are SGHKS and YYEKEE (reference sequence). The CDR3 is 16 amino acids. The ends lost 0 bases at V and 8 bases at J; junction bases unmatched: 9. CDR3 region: CASSLASGGTTDEQFF. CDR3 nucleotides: TGTGCCAGCAGCTTGGCCAGCGGGGGGACGACCGATGAGCAGTTCTTC. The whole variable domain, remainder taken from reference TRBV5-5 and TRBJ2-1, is DAGVTQSPTHLIKTRGQQVTLRCSPISGHKSVSWYQQVLGQGPQFIFQYYEKEERGRGNFPDRFSARQFPNYSSELNVNALLLGDSALYLCASSLASGGTTDEQFFGPGTRLTVL.

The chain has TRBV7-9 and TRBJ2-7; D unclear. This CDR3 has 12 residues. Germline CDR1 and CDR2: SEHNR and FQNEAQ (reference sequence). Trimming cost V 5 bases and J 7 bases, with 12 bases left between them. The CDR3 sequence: CASSLTSQEQYF. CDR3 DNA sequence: TGTGCCAGCAGCCTAACCTCACAGGAGCAGTACTTC.

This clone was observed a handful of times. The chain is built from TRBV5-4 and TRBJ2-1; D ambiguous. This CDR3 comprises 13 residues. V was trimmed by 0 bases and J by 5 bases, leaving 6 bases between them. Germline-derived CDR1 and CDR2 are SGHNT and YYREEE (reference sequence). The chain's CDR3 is CASSLDIDNEQFF. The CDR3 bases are TGTGCCAGCAGCTTGGACATCGACAATGAGCAGTTCTTC.

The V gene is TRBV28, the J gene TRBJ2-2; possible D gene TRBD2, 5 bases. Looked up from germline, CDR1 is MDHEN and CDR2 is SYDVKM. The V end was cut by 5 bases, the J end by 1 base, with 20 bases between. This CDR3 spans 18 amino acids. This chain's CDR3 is CASSEGMSIGLNTGELFF. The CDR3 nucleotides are TGTGCCAGCAGTGAGGGCATGAGTATCGGCCTGAACACCGGGGAGCTGTTTTTT.

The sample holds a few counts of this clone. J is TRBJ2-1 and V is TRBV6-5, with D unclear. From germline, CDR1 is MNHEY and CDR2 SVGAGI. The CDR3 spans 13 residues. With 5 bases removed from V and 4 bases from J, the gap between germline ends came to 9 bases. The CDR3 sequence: CASSSEVYNEQFF. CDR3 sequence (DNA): TGTGCCAGCAGTAGTGAGGTTTACAATGAGCAGTTCTTC.

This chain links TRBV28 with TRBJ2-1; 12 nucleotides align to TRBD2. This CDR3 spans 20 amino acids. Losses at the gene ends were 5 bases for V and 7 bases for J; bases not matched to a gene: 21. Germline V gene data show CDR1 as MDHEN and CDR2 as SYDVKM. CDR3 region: CASSPGSGLAGKKVGNEQFF. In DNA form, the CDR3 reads TGTGCCAGCAGTCCCGGTTCGGGACTAGCGGGCAAAAAGGTGGGAAATGAGCAGTTCTTC. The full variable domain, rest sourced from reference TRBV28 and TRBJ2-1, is DVKVTQSSRYLVKRTGEKVFLECVQDMDHENMFWYRQDPGLGLRLIYFSYDVKMKEKGDIPEGYSVSREKKERFSLILESASTNQTSMYLCASSPGSGLAGKKVGNEQFFGPGTRLTVL.

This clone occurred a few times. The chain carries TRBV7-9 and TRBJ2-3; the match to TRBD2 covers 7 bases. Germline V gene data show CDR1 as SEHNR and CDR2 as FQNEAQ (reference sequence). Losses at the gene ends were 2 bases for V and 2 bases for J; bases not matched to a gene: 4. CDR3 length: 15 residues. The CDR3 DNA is TGTGCCAGCAGCTTATGGAGCGGGGTCACAGATACGCAGTATTTT. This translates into CASSLWSGVTDTQYF.

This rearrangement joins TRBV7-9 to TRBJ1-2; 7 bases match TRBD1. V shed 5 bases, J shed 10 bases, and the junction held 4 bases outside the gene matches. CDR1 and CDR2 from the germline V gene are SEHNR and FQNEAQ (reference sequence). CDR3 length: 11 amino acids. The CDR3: CASSRDRDYTF. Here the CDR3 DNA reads TGTGCCAGCAGCCGCGACAGGGACTACACCTTC. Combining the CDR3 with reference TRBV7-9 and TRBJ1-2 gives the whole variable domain DTGVSQNPRHKITKRGQNVTFRCDPISEHNRLYWYRQTLGQGPEFLTYFQNEAQLEKSRLLSDRFSAERPKGSFSTLEIQRTEQGDSAMYLCASSRDRDYTFGSGTRLTVV.

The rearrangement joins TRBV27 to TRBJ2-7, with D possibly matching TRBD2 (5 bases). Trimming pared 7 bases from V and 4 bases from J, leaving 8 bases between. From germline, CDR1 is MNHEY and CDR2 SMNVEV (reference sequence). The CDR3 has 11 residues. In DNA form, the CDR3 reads TGTGCCAGCACTTCGGGGTACGAGCAGTACTTC. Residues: CASTSGYEQYF.

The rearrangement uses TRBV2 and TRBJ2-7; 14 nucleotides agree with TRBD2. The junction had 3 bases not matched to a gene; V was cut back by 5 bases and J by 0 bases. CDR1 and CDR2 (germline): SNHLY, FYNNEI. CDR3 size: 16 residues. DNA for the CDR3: TGTGCCAGCAGTCCGGGACTAGCGGGGGTCTCCTACGAGCAGTACTTC. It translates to CASSPGLAGVSYEQYF.

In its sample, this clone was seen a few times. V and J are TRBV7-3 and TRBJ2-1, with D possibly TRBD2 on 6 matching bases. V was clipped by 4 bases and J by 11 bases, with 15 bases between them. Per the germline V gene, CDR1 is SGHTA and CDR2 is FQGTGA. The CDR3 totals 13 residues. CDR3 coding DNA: TGTGCCAGCAGCTCCCACTACCGGGAGAAGCAGTTCTTC. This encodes CASSSHYREKQFF.

The CDR3, as DNA: TGTGCCAGCAGCTTACCAGGGGGAGGTGACGAGCAGTACTTC. Translation: CASSLPGGGDEQYF. This chain links TRBV7-2 with TRBJ2-7, with a possible D match to TRBD1 (7 bases). V was pared by 2 bases and J by 5 bases, with 13 bases between. The CDR3 contains 14 residues. Germline V lookup: CDR1 SGHTA, CDR2 FQGNSA.

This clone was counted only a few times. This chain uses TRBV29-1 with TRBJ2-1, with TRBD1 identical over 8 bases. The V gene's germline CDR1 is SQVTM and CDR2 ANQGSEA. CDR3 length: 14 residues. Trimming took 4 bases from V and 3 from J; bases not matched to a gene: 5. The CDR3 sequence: CSVVDREIYNEQFF. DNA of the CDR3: TGCAGCGTTGTGGACAGGGAAATCTACAATGAGCAGTTCTTC.

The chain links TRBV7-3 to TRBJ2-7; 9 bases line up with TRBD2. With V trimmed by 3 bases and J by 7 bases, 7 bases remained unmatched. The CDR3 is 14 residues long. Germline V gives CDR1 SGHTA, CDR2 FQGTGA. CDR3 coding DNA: TGTGCCAGCAGCTTGAGCGGGGGGATCCGGGAGCAGTACTTC. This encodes CASSLSGGIREQYF.